This TCR beta chain was identified during a study of T cells in Graves' hyperthyroidism and ophthalmopathy (dated by TCRdb to between 2019 and 2020). Regarding the research as a whole: Peripheral blood was sampled at the time of initial diagnosis, prior to any treatment. To identify TCR V-J signatures that set the groups apart, the researchers used a discovery cohort of 90 to 100 patients, made up of around 40 with Graves' ophthalmopathy and some 58 with stable Graves' hyperthyroidism. An independent validation cohort of 18 to 20 hyperthyroidism patients and about 16 patients who later progressed to ophthalmopathy tested prospective prediction of ophthalmopathy. The 75 to 100 discovery patients were randomly split 7:3 into training and test sets. In about six Graves' hyperthyroidism patients, the study also compared T-cell repertoires from thyroid tissue with T-cell repertoires from blood. After sampling, hyperthyroidism patients received methimazole starting at 30 mg daily, and ophthalmopathy patients received high-dose intravenous methylprednisolone. The paper describes TCR Vbeta CDR3 sequencing of 140 or so peripheral blood samples, made up of 43 ophthalmopathy patients, some 80 hyperthyroidism patients and approximately 17 progressor patients.

What the study reported, not specific to this receptor: No statistical method was used to fix the sample size in advance, and group allocation was not hidden from the investigators. Most expanded thyroid clonotypes (frequency above 0.001) were also found in blood, which suggests that blood repertoires may mirror thyroid immune responses. In validation, progression to ophthalmopathy was predicted by the model with about 70% sensitivity and 72% to 85% specificity, a median of roughly six months before onset. A model built on a 13 V-J signature distinguished ophthalmopathy from stable hyperthyroidism, reaching 85% to 90% sensitivity and under 84% specificity in cross-validation and 80%/75% in testing.

The CDR3 contains 13 residues, cysteine and phenylalanine counted. CDR3 DNA is the only sequence kept; it has 39 bases, read in frame from the first base. From a lookup of the germline V gene, CDR1 and CDR2 are SNHLY and FYNNEI. V loses 6 bases at its end and J loses 2 bases; junction bases beyond the gene matches: 2. In its sample, this clonotype was seen many times. No antigen is known for it. No base qualities exist here, and no much larger clone lies one base off it. Ophthalmopathy patients had moderately to severely active disease, Clinical Activity Score of at least 3, NOSPECS grade of at least 4, and duration under 3 months. The study excluded patients with uncontrolled infections, other autoimmune diseases, pregnancy or lactation. Diagnoses were established on the basis of clinical symptoms, serum thyroxine and TRAb, thyroid ultrasound, and orbital computed tomography. PBMCs were separated from under 12 ml of fresh peripheral blood using Ficoll-Paque density gradient centrifugation. Trizol reagent was used to extract total RNA, and RNA quality was then checked on an Agilent 2100 Bioanalyzer.

Amplification of TCR beta CDR3 regions was carried out from RNA transcripts. The TCR CDR3 was subjected to a first round of RT-PCR using the HTBI primer set and the Qiagen OneStep RT-PCR kit. A second multiplex PCR round built the libraries, followed by size selection and purification. Sequencing of the libraries was done on an Illumina HiSeq2000 using paired-end 100 bp reads. The authors processed their data as follows. SOAPnuke was used to process the raw data, with reads discarded if the reads contained adapters or uncalled bases, had a mean Phred below 15, or lacked an exact constant-primer or identifier match. High-quality paired reads were merged using COPE v1.2.5, and each unique nucleotide sequence was defined as a clonotype. Clonotypes were aligned to IMGT TRBV, TRBD and TRBJ reference segments using MiTCR v1.1. The analysis included only V-J combinations with a frequency above 0.0001, which together covered 98% to 99.2% of the repertoires. A TCS score was defined as the ratio between F50 (clonal expansion) and ExV (chaos), using BLOSUM62-based TCRdist between CDR3 peptides within each V-J. Welch's t-statistics and random forest reduced roughly 530 V-J features to under 15, which were used in a naive Bayes classifier (R e1071). The raw public data were reprocessed by TCRdb itself: fastp quality trimming at Q25, MiXCR clonotype calling, in-frame beta chains only. When rows share a CDR3 protein, they turn into one entry using the most common DNA and genes. The V and J calls reflect TCRdb's pipeline rather than the authors' work. This sample holds around 600,000 distinct CDR3 sequences; 13% to 15% were observed only once. Around 7% of the sample goes to the ten largest clones.

The specimen was blood. This receptor chain uses TRBV2 and TRBJ2-3, with 7 bases matching TRBD2. This receptor was identified in a woman under 30 with Graves' ophthalmopathy. The nucleotide sequence reads as follows: TGTGCCAGCAGGCTAGCGGCCACAGATACGCAGTATTTT. Translated, it reads CASRLAATDTQYF.